The 29 T cell receptor beta chains below come from one sample, sequenced in a study of PD-1 blockade in classical Hodgkin lymphoma. The assay was immunoSEQ multiplex PCR, and TCRdb's table has in-frame clones only and misses some. Of 55,000 to 60,000 clones in the sample, approximately 90% were seen once. Every patient had relapsed following autologous stem cell transplantation, and cohorts differed in brentuximab vedotin exposure. The sequenced sample was peripheral blood mononuclear cells (PBMCs), obtained before the second cycle of nivolumab. These receptors were obtained from a human donor with classical Hodgkin lymphoma.

The genes are TRBV21-1 and TRBJ2-7. TRBV21-1 is marked as a pseudogene. The CDR3 sequence is 14 residues long. CDR3 DNA: TGTGCCGCCGTCCCGGGACGGAGACCCTACGAGCAGTACTTC. Protein: CAAVPGRRPYEQYF.

This clone was detected only once. The V and J genes are TRBV6-4 and TRBJ2-1; tentative D call: TRBD2 (6 bases). Per the germline V gene, CDR1 is MRHNA and CDR2 is SNTAGT. The CDR3 sequence is 15 residues long. The V gene lost 6 bases and the J gene lost 5 bases, with 17 bases spanning the gap. CDR3 protein: CASREGSGYDNEQFF. CDR3 in DNA: TGTGCCAGCAGGGAGGGCTCCGGGTACGACAATGAGCAGTTCTTC.

This clone was observed a few times. The CDR3 DNA follows: TGTGCCTGGAGTTCTTTGGCATTTGGTGGCTACACCTTC. It translates to CAWSSLAFGGYTF. V usage is TRBV30 and J usage is TRBJ1-2; D is ambiguous. CDR1 is GTSNPN and CDR2 is SVGIG in the germline V gene (reference sequence). This CDR3 has 13 amino acids. Trimming removed 2 bases at V and 7 bases at J, with 14 bases between.

V gene TRBV23-1 combines with J gene TRBJ2-7, with 8 bases aligning to TRBD1. TRBV23-1 is an ORF for which the function is uncertain. Germline trimming cut 0 bases from V and 3 bases from J; bases unmatched to any gene: 7. This CDR3 is built from 16 residues. CDR3 in amino acids: CASSQSDREEDYEQYF. Here the CDR3 DNA reads TGCGCCAGCAGTCAATCGGACAGGGAGGAAGACTACGAGCAGTACTTC.

The CDR3 nucleotides read TGTGCCAGCAGTTCTGGGTCGGGTTATGCTACCGGGGAGCTGTTTTTT. Translating gives CASSSGSGYATGELFF. The chain couples TRBV27 to TRBJ2-2, with D hard to call. This CDR3 spans 16 amino acids. CDR1 MNHEY and CDR2 SMNVEV come from the germline V gene (reference sequence). Trimming shortened V by 4 bases and J by 5 bases, and 17 bases separated the two germline ends.

This clone was recorded only once. The chain carries TRBV28 and TRBJ2-2, with TRBD2 identical over 16 bases. The CDR3 covers 18 residues. Germline CDR1 and CDR2: MDHEN and SYDVKM. The J segment lost 5 bases and the V segment lost 1 base, leaving 4 bases of the junction unmatched. This chain's CDR3 is CASSLLGLAGGVTGELFF. CDR3 sequence (DNA): TGTGCCAGCAGTTTATTGGGACTAGCGGGAGGGGTAACCGGGGAGCTGTTTTTT. The full variable domain, rest sourced from reference TRBV28 and TRBJ2-2, is DVKVTQSSRYLVKRTGEKVFLECVQDMDHENMFWYRQDPGLGLRLIYFSYDVKMKEKGDIPEGYSVSREKKERFSLILESASTNQTSMYLCASSLLGLAGGVTGELFFGEGSRLTVL.

V usage is TRBV4-1 and J usage is TRBJ1-5, with D uncertain. With 0 bases removed from V and 5 bases from J, the gap between germline ends came to 11 bases. Looked up from germline, CDR1 is MGHRA and CDR2 is YSYEKL. CDR3 length equals 15 residues. DNA for the CDR3: TGCGCCAGCAGCCAAGAAGTGCGACGCCATCAGCCCCAGCATTTT. It translates to CASSQEVRRHQPQHF.

The chain is built from TRBV30 and TRBJ1-2, with TRBD1 as a possible D gene (6 bases). V was pared by 4 bases and J by 13 bases, with 13 bases between. The CDR3 spans 10 residues. Germline CDR1 GTSNPN, CDR2 SVGIG (reference sequence). CDR3 bases: TGTGCCTGGAATAACAGGGTGGTCACCTTC. Translation gives CAWNNRVVTF.

The chain joins TRBV6-6 to TRBJ1-2; 8 bases align to TRBD1. From germline, CDR1 is MNHNY and CDR2 SVGAGI (reference sequence). This CDR3 has 15 residues. V shed 2 bases, J shed 2 bases, and the junction held 4 bases outside the gene matches. The DNA for the CDR3 is TGTGCCAGCAGTTACGGGACAGGAGTCAACTATGGCTACACCTTC. Translating it yields CASSYGTGVNYGYTF.

This clone was detected only once. The chain joins TRBV13 to TRBJ1-6, with a possible D match to TRBD1 (5 bases). The CDR3 is 16 amino acids. With 6 bases removed from V and 10 bases from J, the gap between germline ends came to 22 bases. Per germline, CDR1 PRHDT and CDR2 FYEKMQ (reference sequence). CDR3 nucleotide sequence: TGTGCCAGCAGACAGAGTAGGTCGAGGGGAGAATCACCCCTCCACTTT. Protein sequence: CASRQSRSRGESPLHF.

The chain joins TRBV21-1 to TRBJ2-7. TRBV21-1 constitutes a pseudogene. The CDR3 is 17 amino acids. CDR3 loop: CASSKEARVQSSYEQYF. The CDR3 DNA is TGTGCCAGCAGCAAAGAGGCCCGCGTCCAGAGCTCCTACGAGCAGTACTTC.

The chain couples TRBV30 to TRBJ2-1; 10 bases fit TRBD1. The CDR3 is 13 amino acids. Losses at the gene ends were 7 bases for V and 6 bases for J; bases not matched to a gene: 6. CDR1 is GTSNPN, CDR2 SVGIG, per germline (reference sequence). In nucleotides, the CDR3 is TGTGCCTTCCGACAGGGGGCTGTCAATGAGCAGTTCTTC. Translating it yields CAFRQGAVNEQFF.

The rearrangement joins TRBV5-1 to TRBJ2-5; 8 nucleotides align to TRBD1. This CDR3 is 15 amino acids long. CDR1 is SGHRS, CDR2 YFSETQ, per germline. Trimming cost V 6 bases and J 5 bases; bases outside gene matches: 12. CDR3 in DNA: TGCGCCAGCATTCTCCAGACAGGGGTAGGGGAGACCCAGTACTTC. It encodes CASILQTGVGETQYF.

This chain links TRBV6-5 with TRBJ1-2; D perhaps matches TRBD1 (5 bases). In germline, CDR1 is MNHEY, CDR2 SVGAGI. V was clipped by 2 bases and J by 8 bases, with 15 bases between them. The CDR3 totals 14 residues. The CDR3 DNA reads TGTGCCAGCAGTTACATCTCGGGGGTCGAGGGCTACACCTTC. Translation gives CASSYISGVEGYTF.

The chain carries TRBV20-1 and TRBJ2-1; no firm D call. CDR3 length equals 11 residues. Germline lookup yields CDR1 DFQATT and CDR2 SNEGSKA (reference sequence). Trimming pared 0 bases from V and 3 bases from J, leaving 0 bases between. For the CDR3, the DNA is TGCAGTGCTAGAGACTACAATGAGCAGTTCTTC. Its protein product is CSARDYNEQFF.

For the CDR3, the DNA is TGTGCCAGCAGCCCCGGACTAGCGGGAGAAGGGGAGACCCAGTACTTC. Translating gives CASSPGLAGEGETQYF. This chain joins TRBV5-6 and TRBJ2-5, with TRBD2 identical over 13 bases. The trim removed 4 bases at V and 5 bases at J, leaving 8 bases unmatched. The CDR3 has 16 amino acids. CDR1 and CDR2 (germline): SGHDT, YYEEEE.

V is TRBV6-5 and J is TRBJ1-2, with 10 bases aligning to TRBD1. Per the germline V gene, CDR1 is MNHEY and CDR2 is SVGAGI. V was clipped by 4 bases and J by 3 bases; unmatched bases: 5. The CDR3 is 15 amino acids. The CDR3 reads CASSSSDRGDYGYTF. DNA of the CDR3: TGTGCCAGCAGTTCCTCGGACAGGGGGGACTATGGCTACACCTTC.

The gene calls are TRBV18 and TRBJ2-7; no reliable D call. V lost 0 bases to trimming and J lost 0 bases, with 18 bases between them. CDR3 length: 18 residues. The V gene's germline CDR1 is KGHSH and CDR2 LQKENI. Here the CDR3 DNA reads TGTGCCAGCTCACCACCGAGTGTATCCGGGTCCCGCTCCTACGAGCAGTACTTC. Residues: CASSPPSVSGSRSYEQYF.

V is TRBV28 and J is TRBJ2-3; TRBD2 aligns across 7 bases. V gave up 7 bases and J gave up 2 bases; unmatched junction bases: 6. CDR3 length equals 14 residues. Germline CDR1 and CDR2: MDHEN and SYDVKM. CDR3 sequence reads: CASIAGVPTDTQYF. CDR3 nucleotide sequence: TGTGCCAGCATTGCGGGAGTCCCCACAGATACGCAGTATTTT.

This chain links TRBV27 with TRBJ2-3; 11 bases match TRBD2. This CDR3 is built from 15 residues. Per the germline V gene, CDR1 is MNHEY and CDR2 is SMNVEV (reference sequence). Trimming at V came to 2 bases and at J to 4 bases, leaving 2 bases not matched to a gene. CDR3 sequence (DNA): TGTGCCAGCAGTTTAGAACTAGCGGGAGCAGATACGCAGTATTTT. Translation gives CASSLELAGADTQYF.

Concerning this clone: One junction end does not reproduce the germline sequence, and a read error may be involved. The chain carries TRBV7-9 and TRBJ2-2; a weak D match, TRBD2 (6 bases). This CDR3 has 15 amino acids. Per the germline V gene, CDR1 is SEHNR and CDR2 is FQNEAQ (reference sequence). The CDR3 sequence is CASSLSGENAGELFF. The DNA for the CDR3 is TGTGCCAGCAGCCTTAGCGGAGAGAACGCCGGGGAGCTGTTTTTT.

The chain joins TRBV4-1 to TRBJ1-4, with 7 bases lining up with TRBD1. The V gene end was trimmed by 6 bases and the J gene end by 7 bases; junction bases not matched to a gene: 11. In germline, CDR1 is MGHRA, CDR2 YSYEKL. The CDR3 extends over 15 amino acids. The CDR3 DNA reads as TGCGCCAGCAGAATTGACAGGGATGGTACTGAAAAACTGTTTTTT. Translated, it gives CASRIDRDGTEKLFF.

The chain is built from TRBV7-4 and TRBJ1-6; D possibly corresponds to TRBD1 (5 bases). Germline CDR1 is SGHVT and CDR2 is SQSDAQ. V was trimmed by 5 bases and J by 0 bases, leaving 29 bases between them. CDR3 length equals 22 residues. The CDR3 nucleotides are TGTGCCAGCAGCGGGAAGTGCAGGGTGTCGGAGGGTGTCGTCTCCTATAATTCACCCCTCCACTTT. Encoded protein: CASSGKCRVSEGVVSYNSPLHF. The full variable domain, with the rest looked up from reference TRBV7-4 and TRBJ1-6, is GAGVSQSPRYKVAKRGRDVALRCDSISGHVTLYWYRQTLGQGSEVLTYSQSDAQRDKSGRPSGRFSAERPERSVSTLKIQRTEQGDSAVYLCASSGKCRVSEGVVSYNSPLHFGNGTRLTVT.

J is TRBJ1-2 and V is TRBV5-6; 7 bases agree with TRBD1. V was pared by 3 bases and J by 8 bases, with 7 bases of the junction left unmatched. The germline gives CDR1 SGHDT, CDR2 YYEEEE. The CDR3 extends over 13 amino acids. CDR3: CASSSGGRLGYTF. The CDR3 DNA sequence: TGTGCCAGCAGCTCAGGGGGAAGACTCGGCTACACCTTC.

This chain connects TRBV27 to TRBJ2-2, with 9 bases fitting TRBD1. With 2 bases clipped from V and 6 bases from J, the junction kept 7 bases outside the gene matches. The CDR3 runs to 16 residues. In germline, CDR1 is MNHEY, CDR2 SMNVEV (reference sequence). The CDR3 DNA is TGTGCCAGCAGTTTAGGGGGACAGGGTTTTTCCGGGGAGCTGTTTTTT. It specifies CASSLGGQGFSGELFF.

The V gene is TRBV27, the J gene TRBJ2-4; 7 bases fit TRBD1. Germline V CDR1 and CDR2: MNHEY, SMNVEV (reference sequence). The J segment lost 7 bases and the V segment lost 3 bases, leaving 9 bases of the junction unmatched. This CDR3 is built from 15 residues. As DNA, the CDR3 is TGTGCCAGCAGTTTGACAGGTCCAGGGGGTAACATTCAGTACTTC. Residues: CASSLTGPGGNIQYF.

The chain links TRBV7-2 to TRBJ2-7, with TRBD1 identical over 7 bases. The CDR3 runs to 15 residues. Losses at the gene ends were 5 bases for V and 0 bases for J; bases not matched to a gene: 7. Germline-derived CDR1 and CDR2 are SGHTA and FQGNSA. DNA of the CDR3: TGTGCCAGCAGCACCGGACAGGCTAGCTCCTACGAGCAGTACTTC. Translated, it gives CASSTGQASSYEQYF.

The chain links TRBV27 to TRBJ1-2, with TRBD1 as a possible D gene (5 bases). Looked up from germline, CDR1 is MNHEY and CDR2 is SMNVEV (reference sequence). The V end lost 2 bases, the J end lost 2 bases, and 9 bases lay between the germline ends. This CDR3 has 14 amino acids. For the CDR3, the DNA is TGTGCCAGCAGTTTAATAGGGGCGAACTATGGCTACACCTTC. Protein: CASSLIGANYGYTF.

The gene calls are TRBV5-1 and TRBJ2-7; D remains unclear. The CDR3 covers 13 residues. Germline V lookup: CDR1 SGHRS, CDR2 YFSETQ. Trimming removed 0 bases at V and 3 bases at J, with 7 bases between. CDR3 loop: CASSLEGNYEQYF. The CDR3 DNA follows: TGCGCCAGCAGCTTGGAGGGCAACTACGAGCAGTACTTC.